The text below deals with one T cell receptor (beta chain). Its antigen is not yet known. Per-nucleotide qualities are absent, and no much larger clonotype sits a single base away. This entry belongs to a study of vaccination effects on CD4 cells after COVID-19 (dated 2022 in TCRdb). General notes on the study: The ViraFEST assay stimulated PBMC with viral peptide pools and then used TCR sequencing to identify antigen-specific CD4+ T cell clonotypes by expansion. Two doses of either the BNT162b2 or the mRNA-1273 mRNA SARS-CoV-2 vaccine were administered to participants. The full study included 10 COVID-19 convalescent patients and several SARS-CoV-2-naive healthy vaccine recipients. Cultures from other donors in the study were sequenced using the Oncomine TCR Beta short-read assay on an Illumina iSeq 100. Each well held over 1.5 million PBMC cultured in IMDM containing around 5% human AB serum, around 10 IU/ml IL-2 and gentamicin, along with roughly 10 ug/ml peptides. SARS-CoV-2 spike-specific CD4+ TCR repertoires were compared before and after mRNA vaccination in COVID-19 convalescent patients and in infection-naive vaccine recipients. What the research found in general, with its limitations: Among healthy vaccine recipients, nearly all vaccine-induced clones were SARS-CoV-2 mono-reactive, and only 1 of 255 was cross-reactive with common cold coronaviruses. The study was limited by a small number of convalescent patients, and early post-infection timepoints were lacking. At late post-vaccination timepoints, both infection-induced and vaccine-induced clones showed marked clonal contraction, consistent with waning T cell responses.

After around 11 days of culture, CD4+ T cells were isolated with the EasySep CD4+ T cell isolation kit. None of the healthy vaccine recipients had a prior SARS-CoV-2 infection, which was confirmed by nucleocapsid antibody tests that came back negative both before and after vaccination. Half of the culture medium was replaced with fresh IL-2-containing medium on days 3 and 7. Unless noted otherwise, every peptide stimulation condition was grown in triplicate wells. PBMC were separated from whole blood using Ficoll-Paque Plus gradient centrifugation and were then either cryopreserved at -140C or used fresh. The QIAamp micro DNA kit was used to extract genomic DNA from the cultured CD4+ T cells. Library method: the immunoSEQ multiplex PCR assay. DNA from the cultured and isolated CD4+ T cells underwent TCR beta CDR3 sequencing. On the study's bioinformatics: Non-productive TCR sequences were removed, reads were trimmed to the CDR3 region, and CDR3s of at least 7 amino acids were retained. The MANAFEST web app was used to pick out antigen-specific clonotypes by comparing their expansion in peptide wells with that in reference cultures. To count as positive, a clone had to show expansion at FDR<0.05 compared with the reference and with all other wells, an odds ratio above 5, and a frequency above 0.1% in two replicate wells. Cross-reactive clonotypes were defined as significantly expanded in SARS-CoV-2 spike wells and in at least one common cold coronavirus spike condition. Levenshtein distance calculated with the stringdist R package was used to assess CDR3 similarity, and unrooted trees were constructed with ape in R 3.6.1. TCRdb carries this immuneACCESS record with in-frame sequences only. Its versions omit some clonotypes, under half of them owing to an unresolved V gene in the studies checked, with the rest unexplained. V, J and clone size derive from that table, while D and trimming were established from the DNA sequence. Present in this sample are some 50,000 clones, 67% of which were seen just once. Approximately 5% of the sample is in the top ten clones.

The germline V gene (reference sequence) supplies CDR1 DFQATT and CDR2 SNEGSKA. Trimming accounts for 3 bases at V and 5 bases at J, while the number of junction bases matched to no gene is 5. The CDR3 runs 14 amino acids, cysteine and phenylalanine included. Only CDR3 DNA is held: 42 bases, read in frame from base 1. The chain joins TRBV20-1 to TRBJ2-5; a stretch of 11 junction bases matches TRBD2. This TCR came from a human donor who received a COVID-19 vaccine. Specimen: CD4+ T cells from PBMCs cultured without peptide, collected before COVID-19 vaccination. The CDR3 has the sequence CSASSGGAWETQYF. The nucleotides are TGCAGTGCTAGTAGCGGGGGGGCCTGGGAGACCCAGTACTTC.